One sample yielded the 9 T cell receptor beta chains listed below, sequenced in a study of control samples from healthy donors and cancer patients. Libraries were prepared by immunoSEQ multiplex PCR; TCRdb keeps only in-frame clonotypes and omits some of them. The sample shows fewer than 20,000 clones, about 90% of them seen only once. Input material: PBMCs. Receptors originate from a woman in her seventies with colorectal cancer.

The chain carries TRBV4-1 and TRBJ1-4; 8 nucleotides line up with TRBD1. The CDR3 is 16 amino acids. The J segment lost 0 bases and the V segment lost 3 bases, leaving 3 bases of the junction unmatched. Germline V CDR1 and CDR2: MGHRA, YSYEKL. CDR3 nucleotide sequence: TGCGCCAGCAGCCAGGACAGGGTTGCAACTAATGAAAAACTGTTTTTT. Protein sequence: CASSQDRVATNEKLFF.

This clone was counted a single time. The V and J genes are TRBV6-1 and TRBJ1-5, with 8 bases lining up with TRBD1. V gave up 3 bases and J gave up 12 bases; unmatched junction bases: 10. From germline, CDR1 is MNHNS and CDR2 SASEGT. The length of the CDR3 is 14 residues. For the CDR3, the DNA is TGTGCCAGCAGTGACAACCCCCGGACAGGGAACCAGCATTTT. Its translation is CASSDNPRTGNQHF.

The rearrangement links TRBV13 to TRBJ1-2, with D perhaps matching TRBD1 (6 bases). V was cut by 4 bases and J by 0 bases, with 15 bases left in between. There are 16 residues in the CDR3. Germline V gene data show CDR1 as PRHDT and CDR2 as FYEKMQ (reference sequence). Here the CDR3 reads CASSSPWTEPNYGYTF. The CDR3 region has the DNA TGTGCCAGCAGCTCCCCTTGGACAGAGCCTAACTATGGCTACACCTTC.

The chain uses TRBV6-5 and TRBJ1-6; D unresolved. Trimming removed 6 bases at V and 7 bases at J, with 10 bases between. The germline gives CDR1 MNHEY, CDR2 SVGAGI. There are 13 residues in the CDR3. The CDR3 coding sequence is TGTGCCAGCAGGCTTCAAATGAATTCACCCCTCCACTTT. Translated, it gives CASRLQMNSPLHF.

This chain links TRBV2 with TRBJ2-2; tentatively, D is TRBD1 (5 bases). This CDR3 spans 14 amino acids. The V end lost 4 bases, the J end lost 4 bases, and 10 bases lay between the germline ends. CDR1 and CDR2 (germline): SNHLY, FYNNEI. As DNA, the CDR3 is TGTGCCAGCAGTGTCCGACAGACCACCGGGGAGCTGTTTTTT. Its protein is CASSVRQTTGELFF.

The rearrangement links TRBV15 to TRBJ2-6; D possibly uses TRBD1 or TRBD2 (5 bases each). The CDR3 is 16 amino acids. Trimming left V 1 base short and J 0 bases short, with 7 bases between. CDR1 is LNHNV and CDR2 is YYDKDF in the germline V gene (reference sequence). CDR3 protein: CATSRGGTSGANVLTF. CDR3 in DNA: TGTGCCACCAGCAGAGGGGGGACCTCTGGGGCCAACGTCCTGACTTTC.

The V and J genes are TRBV7-9 and TRBJ2-1; no definite D call. Germline V lookup: CDR1 SEHNR, CDR2 FQNEAQ (reference sequence). The ends were cut back, 5 bases at V and 2 bases at J, with 7 bases in the middle. The CDR3 is made up of 13 amino acids. The CDR3 loop reads CASSPTTYNEQFF. CDR3 nucleotides: TGTGCCAGCAGCCCCACTACCTACAATGAGCAGTTCTTC.

Comments on this clone: Sequence at one end of the junction differs from germline and may be a read error. J is TRBJ1-2 and V is TRBV27; TRBD1 matches 12 bases. Germline V gene sequence: CDR1 MNHEY, CDR2 SMNVEV (reference sequence). This CDR3 spans 16 amino acids. CDR3 loop: CASSPGTGGDDYGYAF. Here the CDR3 DNA reads TGTGCCAGCAGCCCCGGGACAGGGGGCGACGACTATGGCTACGCCTTC.

This sequence joins TRBV5-6 and TRBJ1-1, with 8 bases aligning to TRBD1. Per the germline V gene, CDR1 is SGHDT and CDR2 is YYEEEE. The junction had 9 bases not matched to a gene; V was cut back by 0 bases and J by 5 bases. This CDR3 comprises 16 residues. For the CDR3, the DNA is TGTGCCAGCAGCTTGGCCGTGACAGGGGCCGGAACTGAAGCTTTCTTT. It yields the protein CASSLAVTGAGTEAFF. The variable domain in full, with the rest retrieved from reference TRBV5-6 and TRBJ1-1, is DAGVTQSPTHLIKTRGQQVTLRCSPKSGHDTVSWYQQALGQGPQFIFQYYEEEERQRGNFPDRFSGHQFPNYSSELNVNALLLGDSALYLCASSLAVTGAGTEAFFGQGTRLTVV.